Here is one TCR beta chain with its context. The data derive from a study of cytomegalovirus exposure and HLA in healthy donors. The CDR3 sequence is 15 residues long. Germline-derived CDR1 and CDR2 are SGHRS and YFSETQ. V was pared by 0 bases and J by 6 bases, with 15 bases between. The study ran its PCR with 60 Vbeta and 13 Jbeta primers. Produced via immunoSEQ multiplex PCR; TCRdb's table is partial and in-frame only. The table has around 200,000 clones, approximately 82% seen once. The sample taken for sequencing was PBMCs. The gene calls are TRBV5-1 and TRBJ1-1; tentative D call: TRBD1 (5 bases). This sequence was found in a middle-aged woman in good health and CMV-seronegative. CDR3 residues: CASSLGLQASAEAFF. The DNA for the CDR3 is TGCGCCAGCAGCTTGGGGCTACAGGCCTCAGCTGAAGCTTTCTTT.